Following are 9 T cell receptor beta chains from one sample sequenced in a study of cytomegalovirus exposure and HLA in healthy donors. The PCR ran on 60 Vbeta and 13 Jbeta primers. Here immunoSEQ multiplex PCR was the method, and the copy in TCRdb shows in-frame clones only, minus some. The sample comprises under 150,000 clones, about 85% of which are singletons, and approximately 1.7% rests with the top ten. The source material was PBMCs. These receptors were collected from a boy aged 5-17 years in good health and CMV-seronegative.

The rearrangement links TRBV18 to TRBJ2-1; 13 bases match TRBD2. The CDR3 covers 18 residues. CDR1 and CDR2 from the germline V gene are KGHSH and LQKENI. V dropped 3 bases and J dropped 4; count of bases not matched to a gene: 9. In nucleotides, the CDR3 is TGTGCCAGCTCACCCGAGACTAGCGGGGGGCCGGTGTACAATGAGCAGTTCTTC. Its protein is CASSPETSGGPVYNEQFF.

The chain has TRBV10-3 and TRBJ2-1; 11 nucleotides match TRBD2. After removal of 10 bases from V and 3 bases from J, the junction contained 8 bases not matched to a gene. The CDR3 runs to 15 residues. Germline V gene data show CDR1 as ENHRY and CDR2 as SYGVKD. The CDR3 DNA sequence: TGTGCCACCCAAAAGGGACTAGCGGACTACAATGAGCAGTTCTTC. The encoded protein is CATQKGLADYNEQFF.

The chain is built from TRBV25-1 and TRBJ1-2; 10 nucleotides align to TRBD1. Unmatched junction bases numbered 3, after V lost 4 bases and J lost 4 bases. CDR1 MGHDK and CDR2 SYGVNS come from the germline V gene. The CDR3 is made up of 14 amino acids. DNA for the CDR3: TGTGCCAGCAGTGTGCGACAGGGGGCCTATGGCTACACCTTC. Protein sequence: CASSVRQGAYGYTF.

This chain links TRBV2 with TRBJ2-7; D might be TRBD1 (5 bases). Germline V gives CDR1 SNHLY, CDR2 FYNNEI. V shed 7 bases and J shed 5 bases, with 15 bases lying between them. The CDR3 contains 13 residues. The DNA of the CDR3 is TGTGCCAGCAACCTGCAGGGTAACGACGAGCAGTACTTC. This gives the protein CASNLQGNDEQYF. The variable domain in full, with the rest retrieved from reference TRBV2 and TRBJ2-7, is EPEVTQTPSHQVTQMGQEVILRCVPISNHLYFYWYRQILGQKVEFLVSFYNNEISEKSEIFDDQFSVERPDGSNFTLKIRSTKLEDSAMYFCASNLQGNDEQYFGPGTRLTVT.

This clone was observed at least ten times. The chain recombines TRBV6-4 with TRBJ2-2, with 11 bases that match TRBD2. Trimming removed 0 bases from V and 4 bases from J; junction bases left unmatched: 1. The CDR3 extends over 16 amino acids. Germline-derived CDR1 and CDR2 are MRHNA and SNTAGT. CDR3 sequence: CASSDSSGRATGELFF. The CDR3 DNA is TGTGCCAGCAGTGACTCTAGCGGGAGGGCCACCGGGGAGCTGTTTTTT.

The chain joins TRBV7-2 to TRBJ2-3; 10 bases agree with TRBD2. This CDR3 contains 19 residues. The V segment lost 2 bases and the J segment 3 bases; nucleotides outside the gene matches: 14. Germline V lookup: CDR1 SGHTA, CDR2 FQGNSA. As DNA, the CDR3 is TGTGCCAGCAGCTTACTTTTCCTAGCGGGAGTGTGGGGGACAGATACGCAGTATTTT. Encoded protein: CASSLLFLAGVWGTDTQYF.

This sequence joins TRBV6-1 and TRBJ1-2, with 11 bases aligning to TRBD1. There are 16 residues in the CDR3. Trimming cost V 0 bases and J 7 bases; bases outside gene matches: 7. CDR1 and CDR2 (germline): MNHNS, SASEGT. CDR3 nucleotide sequence: TGTGCCAGCAGTGAAGCGTTAGGGACAGGGGGTTCTGGCTACACCTTC. Residues: CASSEALGTGGSGYTF.

This chain joins TRBV4-1 and TRBJ2-1, with 13 nucleotides matching TRBD2. The CDR3 is 18 residues long. The ends lost 3 bases at V and 8 bases at J; junction bases unmatched: 13. CDR1 is MGHRA, CDR2 YSYEKL, per germline. CDR3 bases: TGCGCCAGCAGCCACGCAGGGGGGACTAGCGGGATTTTGGATGAGCAGTTCTTC. This gives the protein CASSHAGGTSGILDEQFF.

The chain joins TRBV5-1 to TRBJ2-3; 7 bases agree with TRBD2. The V gene end was trimmed by 4 bases and the J gene end by 3 bases; junction bases not matched to a gene: 5. This CDR3 has 14 residues. Germline lookup yields CDR1 SGHRS and CDR2 YFSETQ. In DNA, the CDR3 is TGCGCCAGCAGCCCGACTAGCCCAACAGATACGCAGTATTTT. Protein sequence: CASSPTSPTDTQYF.